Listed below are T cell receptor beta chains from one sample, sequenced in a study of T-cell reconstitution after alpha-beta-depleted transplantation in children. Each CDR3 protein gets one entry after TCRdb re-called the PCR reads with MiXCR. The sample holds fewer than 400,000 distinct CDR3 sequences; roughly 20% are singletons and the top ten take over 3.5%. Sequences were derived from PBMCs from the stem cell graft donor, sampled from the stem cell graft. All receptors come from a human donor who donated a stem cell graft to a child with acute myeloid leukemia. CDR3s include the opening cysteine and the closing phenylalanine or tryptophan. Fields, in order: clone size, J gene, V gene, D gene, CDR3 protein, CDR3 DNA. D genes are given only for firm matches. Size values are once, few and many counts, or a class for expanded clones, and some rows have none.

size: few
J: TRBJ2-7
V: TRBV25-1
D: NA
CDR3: CASIRVYEQYF
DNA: TGTGCCAGCATAAGAGTATACGAGCAGTACTTC

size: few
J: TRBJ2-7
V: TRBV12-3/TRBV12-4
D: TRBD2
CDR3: CASKLAGANEQYF
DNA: TGTGCCAGCAAACTAGCGGGAGCCAACGAGCAGTACTTC

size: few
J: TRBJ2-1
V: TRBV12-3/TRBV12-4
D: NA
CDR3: CALGETGKSYNEQFF
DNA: TGTGCCCTCGGGGAAACAGGGAAAAGCTACAATGAGCAGTTCTTC

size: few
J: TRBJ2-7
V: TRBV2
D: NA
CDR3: CASNSAAFEQYF
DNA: TGTGCCAGCAATTCGGCCGCCTTCGAGCAGTACTTC

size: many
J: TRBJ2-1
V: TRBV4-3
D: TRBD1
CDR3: CASSQDRPGAGGYNEQFF
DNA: TGCGCCAGCAGCCAAGATCGGCCCGGGGCAGGGGGTTACAATGAGCAGTTCTTC

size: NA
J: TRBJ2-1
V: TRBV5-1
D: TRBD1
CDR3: CASIRDSSYNEQFF
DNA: TGCGCCAGCATCCGGGACAGCTCCTACAATGAGCAGTTCTTC

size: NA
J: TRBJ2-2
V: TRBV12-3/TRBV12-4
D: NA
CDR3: CASSLIRRNTGELFF
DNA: TGTGCCAGCAGTTTAATCCGGAGGAACACCGGGGAGCTGTTTTTT

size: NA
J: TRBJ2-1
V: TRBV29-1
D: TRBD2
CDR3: CSVGLGLAGGNEQFF
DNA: TGCAGCGTTGGACTAGGACTAGCGGGAGGCAATGAGCAGTTCTTC

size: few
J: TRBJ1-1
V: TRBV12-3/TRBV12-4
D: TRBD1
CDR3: CASRKTGGDTEAFF
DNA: TGTGCCAGCAGGAAGACAGGGGGGGACACTGAAGCTTTCTTT

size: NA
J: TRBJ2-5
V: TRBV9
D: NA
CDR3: CASSPPGIWETQETQYF
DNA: TGTGCCAGCAGCCCACCGGGTATTTGGGAGACCCAAGAGACCCAGTACTTC

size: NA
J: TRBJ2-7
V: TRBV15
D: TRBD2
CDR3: CATSRAALRGGYEQYF
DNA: TGTGCCACCAGCAGAGCTGCTTTACGGGGGGGCTACGAGCAGTACTTC

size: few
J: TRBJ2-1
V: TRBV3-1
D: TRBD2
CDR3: CASSRLAGENEQFF
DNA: TGTGCCAGCAGCCGACTAGCGGGTGAAAATGAGCAGTTCTTC

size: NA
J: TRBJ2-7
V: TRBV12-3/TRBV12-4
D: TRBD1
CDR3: CASNTDRGYEQYF
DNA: TGTGCCAGCAACACGGACAGGGGGTACGAGCAGTACTTC

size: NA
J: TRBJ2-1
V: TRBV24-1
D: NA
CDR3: CATSDPGGSRGNEQFF
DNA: TGTGCCACCAGTGATCCAGGAGGGAGTAGGGGGAATGAGCAGTTCTTC

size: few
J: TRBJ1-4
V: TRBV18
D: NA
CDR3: CASSLFPSNEKLFF
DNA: TGTGCCAGCTCACTATTCCCATCTAATGAAAAACTGTTTTTT

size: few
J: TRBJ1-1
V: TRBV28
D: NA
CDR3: CASSISGIGTEAFF
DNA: TGTGCCAGCAGTATATCCGGGATCGGAACTGAAGCTTTCTTT

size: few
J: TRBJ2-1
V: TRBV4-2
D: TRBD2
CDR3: CASSTGRADNEQFF
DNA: TGTGCCAGCAGCACCGGGAGGGCCGACAATGAGCAGTTCTTC

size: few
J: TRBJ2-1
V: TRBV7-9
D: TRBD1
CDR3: CASSFLTGFVDEQFF
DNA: TGTGCCAGCAGCTTCTTGACAGGGTTCGTCGATGAGCAGTTCTTC

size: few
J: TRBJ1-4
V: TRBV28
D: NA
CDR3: CASSFLGANEKLFF
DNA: TGTGCCAGCAGTTTCCTTGGGGCTAATGAAAAACTGTTTTTT

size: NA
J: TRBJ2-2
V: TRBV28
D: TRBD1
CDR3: CASSYRGGRTGELFF
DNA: TGTGCCAGCAGTTACAGGGGCGGTAGGACCGGGGAGCTGTTTTTT

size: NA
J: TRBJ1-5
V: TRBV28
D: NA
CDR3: CASMEGESGSNQPQHF
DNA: TGTGCCAGCATGGAGGGGGAATCTGGAAGCAATCAGCCCCAGCATTTT

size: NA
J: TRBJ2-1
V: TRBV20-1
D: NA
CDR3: CSALNSPTLSSSYNEQFF
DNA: TGCAGTGCCCTCAACTCACCCACCCTCTCAAGCTCCTACAATGAGCAGTTCTTC

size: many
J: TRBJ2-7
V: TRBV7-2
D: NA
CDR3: CASSLNYEQYF
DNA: TGTGCCAGCAGTTTGAACTACGAGCAGTACTTC

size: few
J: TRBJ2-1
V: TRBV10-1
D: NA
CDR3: CATRWEQFF
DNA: TGCGCCACCCGGTGGGAGCAGTTCTTC

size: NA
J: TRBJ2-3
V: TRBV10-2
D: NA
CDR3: CASSESGNSPRYFTDTQYF
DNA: TGCGCCAGCAGTGAGTCTGGGAACAGCCCTCGATATTTCACAGATACGCAGTATTTT

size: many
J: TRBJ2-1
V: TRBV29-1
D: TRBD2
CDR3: CSVFTGTSGRSYNEQFF
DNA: TGCAGCGTTTTCACCGGGACTAGCGGGAGGTCCTACAATGAGCAGTTCTTC

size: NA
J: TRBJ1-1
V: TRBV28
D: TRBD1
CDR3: CASRPSPRDRGNTEAFF
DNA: TGTGCCAGCAGACCCTCCCCCCGGGACAGGGGAAACACTGAAGCTTTCTTT

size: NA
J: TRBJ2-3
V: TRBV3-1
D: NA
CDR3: CASSQVDSTQYF
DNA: TGTGCCAGCAGCCAAGTGGACAGCACGCAGTATTTT

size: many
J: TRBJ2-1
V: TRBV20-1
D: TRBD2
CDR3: CSARDSGVPYNEQFF
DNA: TGCAGTGCCCGAGATAGCGGGGTCCCCTACAATGAGCAGTTCTTC

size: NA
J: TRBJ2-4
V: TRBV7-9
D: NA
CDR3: CASSDGGGLLAKNIQYF
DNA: TGTGCCAGCAGTGACGGCGGAGGACTACTAGCCAAAAACATTCAGTACTTC

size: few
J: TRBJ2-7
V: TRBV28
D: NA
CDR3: CASVGVPLYEQYF
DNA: TGTGCCAGCGTAGGTGTTCCTCTCTACGAGCAGTACTTC

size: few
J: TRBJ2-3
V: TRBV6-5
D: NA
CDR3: CASSYSKRPDTQYF
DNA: TGTGCCAGCAGTTACTCGAAGCGTCCCGATACGCAGTATTTT

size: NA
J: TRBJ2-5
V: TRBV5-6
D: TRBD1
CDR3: CASSRTGTVETQYF
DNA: TGTGCCAGCAGTAGGACAGGGACGGTGGAGACCCAGTACTTC

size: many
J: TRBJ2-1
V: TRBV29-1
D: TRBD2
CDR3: CSVETGRAFEQFF
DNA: TGCAGCGTTGAAACCGGGAGGGCATTCGAGCAGTTCTTC

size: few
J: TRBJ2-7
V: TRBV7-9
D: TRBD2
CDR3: CASSRLAGGGEQYF
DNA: TGTGCCAGCAGCCGACTAGCGGGAGGTGGGGAGCAGTACTTC

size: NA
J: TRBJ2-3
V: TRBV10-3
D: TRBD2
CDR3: CAISVREGPSDTQYF
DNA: TGTGCCATCAGTGTGAGGGAGGGACCCTCAGATACGCAGTATTTT

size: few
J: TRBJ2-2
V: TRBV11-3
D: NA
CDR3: CASSFQGPGELFF
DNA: TGTGCCAGCAGCTTCCAAGGTCCCGGGGAGCTGTTTTTT